This TCR beta chain emerged from a study of cytomegalovirus exposure and HLA in healthy donors. Looking at the study overall: Earlier sequencing of 150 million to 200 million T cells yielded 100 million to 140 million unique TCR beta sequences. Whole-study results and caveats: As a later analysis revealed, the rate of TCR association differed by HLA locus, with DRB1 most and HLA-C fewest.

The CDR3 sequence is 17 residues long. J lost 3 bases, V lost 8 bases, and 14 bases had no gene match. Germline V gene lookup returns CDR1 MNHEY and CDR2 SMNVEV (reference sequence). Points on this clone: What it recognizes is unknown.

This PCR relied on a set of 60 Vbeta primers and 13 Jbeta primers. Profiling relied on immunoSEQ multiplex PCR, and the TCRdb table lists in-frame clones only, not all of them. The sample holds 150,000 to 200,000 clones, under 85% seen once. Material for sequencing was PBMCs. This sequence joins TRBV27 and TRBJ2-3, with 10 positions matching TRBD2. The sequence derives from a woman younger than 45 in good health and CMV-seronegative. The CDR3 DNA reads as TGTGCCAGCCGGGGATTCGGTAGCGGGGGGCAGACAGATACGCAGTATTTT. As protein: CASRGFGSGGQTDTQYF.